The 32 T cell receptor beta chains below all came from one sample that was sequenced in a study of T cells in Graves' hyperthyroidism and ophthalmopathy. TCR beta CDR3 region amplification was performed from RNA transcripts. The HTBI primer set drove a first-round RT-PCR of the TCR CDR3. TCRdb processed the multiplex PCR reads anew with MiXCR; each CDR3 protein has one entry. The sample lists approximately 300,000 distinct CDR3 sequences; roughly 19% were seen once. The material sequenced was blood. These TCRs come from a man aged 50 to 60 with Graves' ophthalmopathy.

This clonotype was observed many times. V gene TRBV11-2 combines with J gene TRBJ2-5; the D gene is possibly TRBD2 (6 bases). In germline, CDR1 is SGHAT, CDR2 FQNNGV. Deletions cut 6 bases from V and 5 bases from J, with 19 bases between. The CDR3 spans 15 residues. The CDR3 sequence: CASSRNAGGAETQYF. CDR3 DNA: TGTGCCAGCAGTCGGAACGCGGGCGGGGCGGAGACCCAGTACTTC.

The rearrangement uses TRBV6-1 and TRBJ2-2; D is unresolved. V was clipped by 7 bases and J by 4 bases, with 10 bases between them. CDR1 and CDR2 from the germline V gene are MNHNS and SASEGT. There are 13 residues in the CDR3. CDR3 nucleotides: TGTGCCAGCAAGGTTGGGATCACCGGGGAGCTGTTTTTT. Translating it yields CASKVGITGELFF.

The V and J genes are TRBV5-1 and TRBJ2-7, with D uncertain. From germline, CDR1 is SGHRS and CDR2 YFSETQ. This CDR3 comprises 13 residues. Deletions cut 2 bases from V and 1 base from J, with 7 bases between. The CDR3 DNA sequence: TGCGCCAGCAGCTTTCCCCATTCCTACGAGCAGTACTTC. The encoded protein is CASSFPHSYEQYF.

This clonotype was detected many times. The chain recombines TRBV6-1 with TRBJ2-1; D is unclear. The CDR3 sequence is 15 residues long. Germline CDR1 MNHNS, CDR2 SASEGT. Trimming took off 5 bases at V and 6 bases at J, with 17 bases between the two ends. CDR3 DNA sequence: TGTGCCAGCAGTTTCAAACCCTCCCCGGTCAATGAGCAGTTCTTC. Translating it yields CASSFKPSPVNEQFF.

In this sample, this clonotype turned up a few times. The chain is built from TRBV13 and TRBJ2-1; 7 bases agree with TRBD2. The CDR3 has 15 residues. Germline CDR1 reads PRHDT; CDR2 reads FYEKMQ (reference sequence). V lost 5 bases, J lost 2 bases, and 6 bases stayed unmatched. For the CDR3, the DNA is TGTGCCAGCAGCCCCCGGGGAGGGGCCTACAATGAGCAGTTCTTC. This gives the protein CASSPRGGAYNEQFF.

This rearrangement joins TRBV6-2 or TRBV6-3 to TRBJ2-1, with 13 nucleotides matching TRBD2. The trim removed 3 bases at V and 3 bases at J, leaving 5 bases unmatched. Germline lookup yields CDR1 MNHEY and CDR2 SVGEGT. There are 17 residues in the CDR3. The CDR3: CASSYRTSGSLYNEQFF. CDR3 DNA sequence: TGTGCCAGCAGTTATAGGACTAGCGGGAGTCTCTACAATGAGCAGTTCTTC.

The chain recombines TRBV7-2 with TRBJ2-7; D may match TRBD1 or TRBD2 (5 bases each). The CDR3 is 16 amino acids. Trimming removed 5 bases at V and 1 base at J, with 18 bases between. The V gene's germline CDR1 is SGHTA and CDR2 FQGNSA. In nucleotides, the CDR3 is TGTGCCAGCAGCCCTCTAGGTGGGACCGCTTCCTACGAGCAGTACTTC. This sequence encodes CASSPLGGTASYEQYF.

Many counts were recorded for this clonotype. The rearrangement links TRBV9 to TRBJ2-7; possibly TRBD1 for D (6 bases). This CDR3 has 15 amino acids. Germline-derived CDR1 and CDR2 are SGDLS and YYNGEE. Trimming took off 3 bases at V and 3 bases at J, with 16 bases between the two ends. As DNA, the CDR3 is TGTGCCAGCAGCGACATACAGGGTCCCATCTACGAGCAGTACTTC. The encoded protein is CASSDIQGPIYEQYF.

This clonotype turned up a few times. This rearrangement joins TRBV20-1 to TRBJ2-3, with 9 bases fitting TRBD2. After removal of 3 bases from V and 4 bases from J, the junction contained 8 bases not matched to a gene. The CDR3 totals 15 residues. Per germline, CDR1 DFQATT and CDR2 SNEGSKA (reference sequence). The CDR3 reads CSARVSGSRADTQYF. The CDR3 DNA sequence: TGCAGTGCTAGGGTTAGCGGGAGTCGGGCAGATACGCAGTATTTT.

This clonotype appeared many times. The CDR3 coding sequence is TGCAGTGCTACGGTTACGGTCACGCAGTATTTT. Amino acids: CSATVTVTQYF. J is TRBJ2-3 and V is TRBV20-1; no clear D gene. V lost 4 bases, J lost 9 bases, and 11 bases lay in between. CDR1 and CDR2 from the germline V gene are DFQATT and SNEGSKA (reference sequence). This CDR3 is built from 11 residues.

The chain carries TRBV4-1 and TRBJ2-7; TRBD1 is a possible D gene (5 bases). Per the germline V gene, CDR1 is MGHRA and CDR2 is YSYEKL. Trimming stripped 4 bases from V and 3 bases from J, with 16 bases between. This CDR3 is built from 15 residues. This chain's CDR3 is CASSRLLGPLYEQYF. CDR3 DNA sequence: TGCGCCAGCAGCCGTCTTCTGGGGCCCCTCTACGAGCAGTACTTC.

This clonotype was observed at least ten times. This sequence joins TRBV29-1 and TRBJ2-1; a possible D gene is TRBD2 (6 bases). V was trimmed by 3 bases and J by 9 bases, leaving 21 bases between them. From germline, CDR1 is SQVTM and CDR2 ANQGSEA. This CDR3 has 15 residues. This CDR3 is CSVDSGSVSRGEQFF. The CDR3 DNA sequence: TGCAGCGTTGATTCCGGTTCAGTTTCGCGGGGTGAGCAGTTCTTC.

V gene TRBV6-1 combines with J gene TRBJ2-7; tentatively, D is TRBD2 (7 bases). Germline V gene sequence: CDR1 MNHNS, CDR2 SASEGT. The CDR3 sequence is 14 residues long. CDR3 protein: CVTGGPSSPYEQYF. The CDR3 DNA follows: TGTGTAACCGGGGGGCCTTCCAGCCCCTACGAGCAGTACTTC.

This clonotype was seen at least ten times. The chain joins TRBV11-2 to TRBJ1-2; the D gene is possibly TRBD1 (6 bases). This CDR3 contains 13 residues. Trimming took 1 base from V and 8 from J, leaving 11 bases between them. Germline V gene sequence: CDR1 SGHAT, CDR2 FQNNGV. The CDR3 loop reads CASSLAGAYGYTF. CDR3 in DNA: TGTGCCAGCAGCTTAGCGGGGGCGTACGGCTACACCTTC.

This clonotype was seen at least ten times. This chain connects TRBV2 to TRBJ1-2, with no clear D. The V end was cut by 11 bases, the J end by 4 bases, with 17 bases between. The CDR3 loop spans 13 amino acids. In germline, CDR1 is SNHLY, CDR2 FYNNEI. The CDR3 DNA is TGTGCCGGTTCTCAGGACGGAGCCTATGGCTACACCTTC. This codes for CAGSQDGAYGYTF.

This clonotype showed up just a few times. The J gene is TRBJ2-1, the V gene TRBV4-2, with D perhaps matching TRBD1 or TRBD2 (5 bases each). Trimming stripped 6 bases from V and 5 bases from J, with 23 bases between. CDR1 and CDR2 from the germline V gene are LGHNA and YNFKEQ. The length of the CDR3 is 17 residues. For the CDR3, the DNA is TGTGCCAGCAGTCCCCGTTTGGGGGTTGATGGGAACAATGAGCAGTTCTTC. It is translated as CASSPRLGVDGNNEQFF.

The table lists this clonotype with a few counts. At one boundary the junction diverges from the germline segment, which might be a read error. J is TRBJ2-3 and V is TRBV2; a possible D gene is TRBD2 (7 bases). This CDR3 comprises 15 residues. Germline CDR1 is SNHLY and CDR2 is FYNNEI. CDR3 nucleotide sequence: TGTGCCAGCAGGTCTTGGTCGGGGGGCACAGATACGCGGTATTTT. It codes for CASRSWSGGTDTRYF.

Details on this clonotype: Possible read error: a much larger clone is one base away. This chain connects TRBV11-2 to TRBJ2-5; the D gene is possibly TRBD1 (6 bases). With 4 bases removed from V and 5 bases from J, the gap between germline ends came to 11 bases. CDR1 is SGHAT, CDR2 FQNNGV, per germline. The CDR3 has 13 residues. The CDR3 DNA reads as TGTGCCAGCAGCTGGGGCAGGGGCGAGACCCAGTACTTC. Translation gives CASSWGRGETQYF.

This clonotype was detected only a few times. This chain links TRBV5-1 with TRBJ1-6; D ambiguous. Per the germline V gene, CDR1 is SGHRS and CDR2 is YFSETQ. The length of the CDR3 is 13 residues. The V end was cut by 4 bases, the J end by 10 bases, with 12 bases between. Written as DNA, the CDR3 is TGCGCCAGCAGCCAGGACCTTAACTCACCCCTCCACTTT. The encoded protein is CASSQDLNSPLHF.

This clonotype has ten or more counts. V gene TRBV5-1 combines with J gene TRBJ2-1; TRBD1 might be the D (6 bases). Germline V gene data show CDR1 as SGHRS and CDR2 as YFSETQ. Trimming left V 4 bases short and J 8 bases short, with 13 bases between. This CDR3 comprises 13 residues. This CDR3 reads CASSDTGYDEQFF. CDR3 coding DNA: TGCGCCAGCAGCGACACAGGGTACGATGAGCAGTTCTTC.

This clonotype was seen a few times. V usage is TRBV20-1 and J usage is TRBJ1-1; no clear D. The CDR3 loop spans 15 amino acids. V gave up 0 bases and J gave up 5 bases, with 16 bases separating them. Germline CDR1 and CDR2: DFQATT and SNEGSKA (reference sequence). CDR3 region: CSARDPRNQRTEAFF. The CDR3, as DNA: TGCAGTGCTAGAGATCCCAGGAATCAGCGTACTGAAGCTTTCTTT.

This clonotype was counted only a few times. The CDR3 DNA follows: TGTGCCAGCAGCGTAACTAGTGAGCAGTTCTTC. Amino acid sequence: CASSVTSEQFF. The genes are TRBV5-6 and TRBJ2-1; D might be TRBD2 (5 bases). The CDR3 is 11 amino acids. CDR1 is SGHDT, CDR2 YYEEEE, per germline. Trimming took 4 bases from V and 9 from J, leaving 8 bases between them.

This clonotype was observed a handful of times. This CDR3 is CASSLGGLAGRTQYF. The CDR3 DNA follows: TGTGCCAGCAGCTTAGGGGGACTAGCGGGAAGGACGCAGTATTTT. The chain couples TRBV13 to TRBJ2-3; 13 positions agree with TRBD2. This CDR3 has 15 amino acids. CDR1 is PRHDT and CDR2 is FYEKMQ in the germline V gene (reference sequence). V lost 0 bases and J lost 9; bases outside the gene matches: 3. Using reference TRBV13 and TRBJ2-3 for the parts outside the CDR3, the full variable domain is AAGVIQSPRHLIKEKRETATLKCYPIPRHDTVYWYQQGPGQDPQFLISFYEKMQSDKGSIPDRFSAQQFSDYHSELNMSSLELGDSALYFCASSLGGLAGRTQYFGPGTRLTVL.

This clonotype was found many times. The V call is TRBV18, the J call TRBJ1-3; D gene ambiguous. In germline, CDR1 is KGHSH, CDR2 LQKENI. The V end was cut by 2 bases, the J end by 0 bases, with 5 bases between. The CDR3 has 14 amino acids. The CDR3 loop is CASSPSRSGNTIYF. CDR3 DNA sequence: TGTGCCAGCTCACCAAGTCGCTCTGGAAACACCATATATTTT.

This clonotype was seen a few times. V usage is TRBV5-1 and J usage is TRBJ2-5; 7 bases line up with TRBD1. CDR3 length: 15 amino acids. Per the germline V gene, CDR1 is SGHRS and CDR2 is YFSETQ. The junction had 9 bases not matched to a gene; V was cut back by 5 bases and J by 2 bases. In nucleotides, the CDR3 is TGCGCCAGCAGGTCTACCGGGACAGCGCAAGAGACCCAGTACTTC. Translated: CASRSTGTAQETQYF. Together with reference TRBV5-1 and TRBJ2-5, the CDR3 gives the full variable domain: KAGVTQTPRYLIKTRGQQVTLSCSPISGHRSVSWYQQTPGQGLQFLFEYFSETQRNKGNFPGRFSGRQFSNSRSEMNVSTLELGDSALYLCASRSTGTAQETQYFGPGTRLLVL.

The rearrangement uses TRBV6-9 and TRBJ2-7, with D perhaps given as TRBD1 or TRBD2 (6 bases each). Trimming stripped 4 bases from V and 2 bases from J, with 15 bases between. From germline, CDR1 is MNHGY and CDR2 SVAAGI. This CDR3 has 15 residues. The DNA of the CDR3 is TGTGCCAGCAGTTCCAGGAGGGGGGACACCTACGAGCAGTACTTC. It specifies CASSSRRGDTYEQYF.

This clonotype was found many times. The chain recombines TRBV20-1 with TRBJ1-5; D may be TRBD1 (5 bases). Germline values: CDR1 DFQATT, CDR2 SNEGSKA (reference sequence). V gave up 4 bases and J gave up 1 base, with 14 bases separating them. This CDR3 region has 15 residues. The CDR3: CSATWGGNSNQPQHF. CDR3 sequence (DNA): TGCAGTGCTACCTGGGGGGGAAACAGCAATCAGCCCCAGCATTTT.

This clonotype came up many times. This chain links TRBV3-1 with TRBJ1-1, with D tentatively TRBD1 (5 bases). Trimming removed 7 bases at V and 1 base at J, with 13 bases between. This CDR3 has 14 residues. The germline gives CDR1 LGHDT, CDR2 YNNKEL (reference sequence). The CDR3 nucleotides read TGTGCCAGCAACGGGGGGTTCTGGAACACTGAAGCTTTCTTT. Translating gives CASNGGFWNTEAFF.

The V and J genes are TRBV10-3 and TRBJ2-1; D perhaps matches TRBD2 (5 bases). V lost 10 bases to trimming and J lost 3 bases, with 25 bases between them. The CDR3 totals 17 residues. The germline V gene has CDR1 ENHRY and CDR2 SYGVKD. For the CDR3, the DNA is TGTGCCACTCTGGAATCCTTGGTGAGAGACTACTACAATGAGCAGTTCTTC. Amino acid sequence: CATLESLVRDYYNEQFF.

This clonotype was detected only a few times. The rearrangement uses TRBV20-1 and TRBJ2-6, with 10 bases lining up with TRBD1. The CDR3 is 14 amino acids. The junction had 8 bases not matched to a gene; V was cut back by 3 bases and J by 12 bases. Germline V gene lookup returns CDR1 DFQATT and CDR2 SNEGSKA (reference sequence). In nucleotides, the CDR3 is TGCAGTGCTAGCGGGACAGGGGTTTTCGGCGTCCTGACTTTC. Translating it yields CSASGTGVFGVLTF.

This clonotype showed up just a few times. The chain employs TRBV6-1 and TRBJ1-5, with a tentative D call TRBD1 (5 bases). Germline V gene data show CDR1 as MNHNS and CDR2 as SASEGT. V gave up 6 bases and J gave up 0 bases, with 15 bases separating them. This CDR3 region has 16 residues. The CDR3 bases are TGTGCCAGCAGGGTAGGGGAAGGGGTTAGCAATCAGCCCCAGCATTTT. As protein: CASRVGEGVSNQPQHF.

This chain connects TRBV5-1 to TRBJ2-3; weak D call: TRBD2 (6 bases). This CDR3 is built from 15 residues. Germline CDR1 SGHRS, CDR2 YFSETQ. V lost 4 bases, J lost 4 bases, and 16 bases lay in between. The CDR3 sequence: CASSPRERGPDTQYF. The DNA for the CDR3 is TGCGCCAGCAGCCCCCGGGAGAGGGGCCCAGATACGCAGTATTTT.